A single T cell receptor beta chain is shown here with its context. The data were taken from a study of blood T cell repertoires in COVID-19. Profiled with immunoSEQ multiplex PCR; TCRdb holds only in-frame clones, not every one. In the table there are under 70,000 clones, 90% of which are singletons. The CDR3 has 13 amino acids. In germline, CDR1 is GTSNPN, CDR2 SVGIG (reference sequence). Trimming at V came to 5 bases and at J to 7 bases, leaving 5 bases not matched to a gene. The chain joins TRBV30 to TRBJ2-4, with 10 nucleotides matching TRBD1. This receptor was identified in a human donor with active COVID-19. The donor label of this sample is uncertain. The sample was peripheral blood. The CDR3 loop reads CAWGDRGPNIQYF. The CDR3 nucleotides read TGTGCCTGGGGCGACAGGGGGCCGAACATTCAGTACTTC.